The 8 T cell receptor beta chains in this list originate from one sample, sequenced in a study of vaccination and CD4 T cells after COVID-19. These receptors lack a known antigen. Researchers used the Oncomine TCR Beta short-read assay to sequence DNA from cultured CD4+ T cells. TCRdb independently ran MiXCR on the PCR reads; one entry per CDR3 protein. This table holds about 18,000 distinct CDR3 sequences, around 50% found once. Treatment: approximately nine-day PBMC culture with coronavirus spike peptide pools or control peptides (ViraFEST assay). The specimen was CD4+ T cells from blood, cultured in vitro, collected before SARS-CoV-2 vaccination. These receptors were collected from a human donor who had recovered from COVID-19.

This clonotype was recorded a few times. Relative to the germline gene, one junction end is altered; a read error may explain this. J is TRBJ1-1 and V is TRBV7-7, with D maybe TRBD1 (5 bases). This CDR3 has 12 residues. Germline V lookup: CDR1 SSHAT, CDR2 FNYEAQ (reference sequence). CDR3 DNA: TGTGCTAGCAGCCCAATAGACAGTTGGGCTTTCTTT. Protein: CASSPIDSWAFF.

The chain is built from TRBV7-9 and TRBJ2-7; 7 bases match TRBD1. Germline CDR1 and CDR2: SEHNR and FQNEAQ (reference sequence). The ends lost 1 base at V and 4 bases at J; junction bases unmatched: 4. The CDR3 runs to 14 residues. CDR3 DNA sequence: TGTGCCAGCAGCTTAGGAGGGGGCTCGTACGAGCAGTACTTC. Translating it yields CASSLGGGSYEQYF.

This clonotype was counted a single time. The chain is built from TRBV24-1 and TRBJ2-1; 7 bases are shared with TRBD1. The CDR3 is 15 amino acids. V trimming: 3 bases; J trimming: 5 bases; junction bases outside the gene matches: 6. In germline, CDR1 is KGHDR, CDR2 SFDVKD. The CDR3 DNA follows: TGTGCCACCAGTGATCCGGGACAGCGAAACAATGAGCAGTTCTTC. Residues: CATSDPGQRNNEQFF.

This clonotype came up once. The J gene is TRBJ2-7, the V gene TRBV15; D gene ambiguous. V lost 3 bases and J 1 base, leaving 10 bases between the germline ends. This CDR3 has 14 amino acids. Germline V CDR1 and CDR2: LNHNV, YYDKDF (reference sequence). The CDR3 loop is CATSRVDGSYEQYF. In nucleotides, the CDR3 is TGTGCCACCAGCAGGGTGGACGGGTCCTACGAGCAGTACTTC.

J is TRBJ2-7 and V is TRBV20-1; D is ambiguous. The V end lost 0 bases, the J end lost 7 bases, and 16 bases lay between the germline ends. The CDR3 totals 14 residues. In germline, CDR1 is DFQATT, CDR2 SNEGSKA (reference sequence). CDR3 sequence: CSARDGMTVWEQYF. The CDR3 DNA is TGCAGTGCTAGAGATGGTATGACGGTCTGGGAGCAGTACTTC.

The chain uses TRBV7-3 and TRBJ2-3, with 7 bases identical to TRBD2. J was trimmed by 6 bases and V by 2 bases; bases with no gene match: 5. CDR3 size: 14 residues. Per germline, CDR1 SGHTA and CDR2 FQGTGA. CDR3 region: CASSLGGSSDTQYF. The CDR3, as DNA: TGTGCCAGCAGCTTAGGCGGGAGTTCTGATACGCAGTATTTT. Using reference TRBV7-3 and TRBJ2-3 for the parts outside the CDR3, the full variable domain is GAGVSQTPSNKVTEKGKYVELRCDPISGHTALYWYRQSLGQGPEFLIYFQGTGAADDSGLPNDRFFAVRPEGSVSTLKIQRTERGDSAVYLCASSLGGSSDTQYFGPGTRLTVL.

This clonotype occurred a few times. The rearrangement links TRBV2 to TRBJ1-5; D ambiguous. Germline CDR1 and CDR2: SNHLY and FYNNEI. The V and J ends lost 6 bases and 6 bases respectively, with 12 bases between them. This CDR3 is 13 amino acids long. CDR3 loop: CASSLGEGQPQHF. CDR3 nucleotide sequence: TGTGCCAGCAGCTTAGGAGAGGGTCAGCCCCAGCATTTT.

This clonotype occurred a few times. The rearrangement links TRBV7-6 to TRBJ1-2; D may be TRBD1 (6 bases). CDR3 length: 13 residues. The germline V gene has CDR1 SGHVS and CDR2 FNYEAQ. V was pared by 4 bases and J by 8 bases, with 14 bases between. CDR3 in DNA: TGTGCCAGCAGCTCCCAACAGGGTCAAGGCTACACCTTC. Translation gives CASSSQQGQGYTF.